This TCR beta chain was captured in a study of blood T cell repertoires in COVID-19. Study information: The study drew acute and convalescent COVID-19 samples from the United States, Italy and Spain.

As to this clone: This same CDR3 is encoded by further DNA sequences in the sample.

CDR3 length equals 14 residues. Germline-derived CDR1 and CDR2 are MNHEY and SVGEGT. V gave up 4 bases and J gave up 2 bases, with 10 bases separating them. In the authors' workflow: Nucleated cell counts were estimated from reference gene primer amplification. Assay: immunoSEQ multiplex PCR; the TCRdb copy retains only in-frame clones and omits some. V, J and clone size were drawn from that table, and D and trimming were deduced from the DNA. Among around 86,000 clones listed, 87% were seen once. The material sequenced was peripheral blood. The receptor comes from a human donor with acute or convalescent COVID-19. The donor label of this sample is uncertain. The chain couples TRBV6-2 or TRBV6-3 to TRBJ2-3; D is perhaps TRBD2 (7 bases). For the CDR3, the DNA is TGTGCCAGCAGTTGGGGGGGGGCCACAGATACGCAGTATTTT. Translation gives CASSWGGATDTQYF.